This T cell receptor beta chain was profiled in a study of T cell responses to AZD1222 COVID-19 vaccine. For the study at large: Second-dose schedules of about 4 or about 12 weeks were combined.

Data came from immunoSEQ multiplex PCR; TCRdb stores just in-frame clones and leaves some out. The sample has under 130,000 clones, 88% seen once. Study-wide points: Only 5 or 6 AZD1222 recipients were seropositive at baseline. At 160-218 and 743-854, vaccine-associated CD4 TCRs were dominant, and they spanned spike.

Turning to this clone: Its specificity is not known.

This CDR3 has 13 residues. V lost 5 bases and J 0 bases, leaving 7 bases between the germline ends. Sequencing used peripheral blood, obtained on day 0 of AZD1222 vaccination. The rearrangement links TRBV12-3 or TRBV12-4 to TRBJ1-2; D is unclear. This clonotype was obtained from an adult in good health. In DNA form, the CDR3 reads TGTGCCAGCAGTAGACAAACTAACTATGGCTACACCTTC. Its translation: CASSRQTNYGYTF.